This T cell receptor (beta chain) was sequenced for a study of blood T cell repertoires in COVID-19. Overall study context: Samples of COVID-19 (acute and convalescent) were obtained from the United States, Italy and Spain.

Original data processing: Amplified reference gene primers provided the basis for estimating nucleated cell counts. The repertoire was sequenced with immunoSEQ multiplex PCR; TCRdb's copy has only in-frame clones and lacks some. That table supplies the V and J calls and clone size; D and trimming were determined from the DNA. The profile covers around 230,000 clones, with roughly 80% appearing a single time and approximately 7.9% taken by the ten largest. The CDR3 has 15 residues. Germline-derived CDR1 and CDR2 are SGHTA and FQGNSA. The ends lost 5 bases at V and 7 bases at J; junction bases unmatched: 8.

The V and J genes are TRBV7-2 and TRBJ1-6; TRBD1 matches 7 bases. The sequencing input was peripheral blood. The sequence derives from a woman aged 80 or over with acute or convalescent COVID-19. CDR3 sequence: CASSGGGGGNSPLHF. In nucleotides, the CDR3 is TGTGCCAGCAGCGGAGGAGGGGGCGGAAATTCACCCCTCCACTTT.